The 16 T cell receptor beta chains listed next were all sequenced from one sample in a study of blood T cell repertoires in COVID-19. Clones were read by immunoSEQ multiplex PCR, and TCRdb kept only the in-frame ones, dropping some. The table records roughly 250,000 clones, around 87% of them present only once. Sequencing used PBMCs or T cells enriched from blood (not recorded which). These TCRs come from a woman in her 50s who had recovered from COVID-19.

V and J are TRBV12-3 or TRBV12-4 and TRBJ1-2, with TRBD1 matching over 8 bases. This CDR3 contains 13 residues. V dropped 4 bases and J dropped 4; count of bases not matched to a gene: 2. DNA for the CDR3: TGTGCCAGCAGTTCCACAGGGGGCTATGGCTACACCTTC. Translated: CASSSTGGYGYTF.

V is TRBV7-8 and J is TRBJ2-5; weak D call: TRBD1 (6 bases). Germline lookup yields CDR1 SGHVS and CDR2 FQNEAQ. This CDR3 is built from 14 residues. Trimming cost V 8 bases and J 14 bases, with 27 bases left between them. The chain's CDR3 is CASAQGADPGQEYF. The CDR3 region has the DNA TGTGCCAGCGCCCAAGGGGCGGACCCGGGACAAGAATACTTC.

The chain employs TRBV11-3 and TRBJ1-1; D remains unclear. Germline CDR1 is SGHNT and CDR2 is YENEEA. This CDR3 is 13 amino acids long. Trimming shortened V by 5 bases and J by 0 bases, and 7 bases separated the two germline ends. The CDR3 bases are TGTGCCAGCAGCGAGGGCCTGAACACTGAAGCTTTCTTT. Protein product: CASSEGLNTEAFF.

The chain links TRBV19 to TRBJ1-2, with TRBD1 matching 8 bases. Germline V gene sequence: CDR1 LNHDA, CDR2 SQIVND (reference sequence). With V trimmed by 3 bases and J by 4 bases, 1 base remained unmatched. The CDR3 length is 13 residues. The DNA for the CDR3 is TGTGCCAGTAGTATGGGACAGGCCTATGGCTACACCTTC. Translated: CASSMGQAYGYTF.

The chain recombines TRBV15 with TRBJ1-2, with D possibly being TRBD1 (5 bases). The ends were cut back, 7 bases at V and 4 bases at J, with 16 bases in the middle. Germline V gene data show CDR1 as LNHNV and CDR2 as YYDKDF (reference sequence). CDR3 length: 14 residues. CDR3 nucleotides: TGTGCCACCACCCAGGACCAGGGCCGCTATGGCTACACCTTC. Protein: CATTQDQGRYGYTF.

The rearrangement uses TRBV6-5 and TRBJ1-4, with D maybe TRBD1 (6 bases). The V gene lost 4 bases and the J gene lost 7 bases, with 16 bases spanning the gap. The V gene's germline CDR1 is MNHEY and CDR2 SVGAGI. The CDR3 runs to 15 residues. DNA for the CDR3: TGTGCCAGCAGTTCAAAACAGGGTCGGGCTGAAAAACTGTTTTTT. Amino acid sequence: CASSSKQGRAEKLFF.

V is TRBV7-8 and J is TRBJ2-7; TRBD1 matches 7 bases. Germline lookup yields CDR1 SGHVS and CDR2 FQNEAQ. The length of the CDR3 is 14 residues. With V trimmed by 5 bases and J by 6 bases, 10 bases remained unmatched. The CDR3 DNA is TGTGCCAGCAGCGCGGACTTAGGACAGGCCGAGCAGTACTTC. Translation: CASSADLGQAEQYF.

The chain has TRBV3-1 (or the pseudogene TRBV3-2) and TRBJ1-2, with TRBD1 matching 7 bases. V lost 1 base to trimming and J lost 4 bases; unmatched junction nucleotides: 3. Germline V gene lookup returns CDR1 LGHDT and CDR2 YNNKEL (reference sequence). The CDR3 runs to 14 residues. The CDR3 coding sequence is TGTGCCAGCAGCCAAGTATGGGACAGCTATGGCTACACCTTC. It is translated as CASSQVWDSYGYTF.

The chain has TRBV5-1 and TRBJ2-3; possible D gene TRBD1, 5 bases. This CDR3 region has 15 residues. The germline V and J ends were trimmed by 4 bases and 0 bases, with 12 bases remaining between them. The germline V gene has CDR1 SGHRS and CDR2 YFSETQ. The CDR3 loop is CASSQGTTSTDTQYF. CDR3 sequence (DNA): TGCGCCAGCAGCCAGGGAACGACTAGCACAGATACGCAGTATTTT.

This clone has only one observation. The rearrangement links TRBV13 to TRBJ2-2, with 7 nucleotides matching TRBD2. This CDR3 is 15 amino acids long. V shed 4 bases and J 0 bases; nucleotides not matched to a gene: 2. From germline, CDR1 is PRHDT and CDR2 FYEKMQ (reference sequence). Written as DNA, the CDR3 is TGTGCCAGCAGCTATGGACTAGCGAACACCGGGGAGCTGTTTTTT. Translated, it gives CASSYGLANTGELFF. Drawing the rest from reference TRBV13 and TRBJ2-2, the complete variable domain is AAGVIQSPRHLIKEKRETATLKCYPIPRHDTVYWYQQGPGQDPQFLISFYEKMQSDKGSIPDRFSAQQFSDYHSELNMSSLELGDSALYFCASSYGLANTGELFFGEGSRLTVL.

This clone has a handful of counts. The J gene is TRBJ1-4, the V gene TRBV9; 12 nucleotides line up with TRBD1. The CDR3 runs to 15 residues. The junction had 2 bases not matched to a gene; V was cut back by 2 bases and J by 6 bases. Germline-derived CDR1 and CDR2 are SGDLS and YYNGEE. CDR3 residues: CASSVGQGAYEKLFF. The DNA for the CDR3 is TGTGCCAGCAGCGTGGGACAGGGGGCTTATGAAAAACTGTTTTTT.

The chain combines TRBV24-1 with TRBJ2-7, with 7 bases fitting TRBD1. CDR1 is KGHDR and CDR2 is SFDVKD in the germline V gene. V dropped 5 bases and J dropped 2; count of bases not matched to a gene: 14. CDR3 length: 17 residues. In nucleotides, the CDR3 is TGTGCCACCAGTGGCGCTAGACAGGGTTGGGGGACCTACGAGCAGTACTTC. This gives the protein CATSGARQGWGTYEQYF.

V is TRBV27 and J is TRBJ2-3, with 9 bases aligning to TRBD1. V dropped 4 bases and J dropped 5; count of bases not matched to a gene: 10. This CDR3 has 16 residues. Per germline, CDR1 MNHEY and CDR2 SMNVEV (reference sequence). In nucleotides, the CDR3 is TGTGCCAGCAGTTACACTTCGACAGGGGGAATAGATACGCAGTATTTT. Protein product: CASSYTSTGGIDTQYF.

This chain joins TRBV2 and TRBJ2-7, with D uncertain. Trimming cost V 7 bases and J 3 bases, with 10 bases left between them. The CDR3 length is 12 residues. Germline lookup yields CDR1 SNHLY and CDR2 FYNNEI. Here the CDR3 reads CASNRPSYEQYF. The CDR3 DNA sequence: TGTGCCAGCAATCGGCCTAGCTACGAGCAGTACTTC.

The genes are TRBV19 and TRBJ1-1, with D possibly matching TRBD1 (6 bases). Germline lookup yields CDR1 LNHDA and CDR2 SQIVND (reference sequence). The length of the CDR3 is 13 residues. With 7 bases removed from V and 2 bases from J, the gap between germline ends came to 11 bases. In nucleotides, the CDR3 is TGTGCCAGTAATAACAGGGTTAACACTGAAGCTTTCTTT. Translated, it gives CASNNRVNTEAFF.

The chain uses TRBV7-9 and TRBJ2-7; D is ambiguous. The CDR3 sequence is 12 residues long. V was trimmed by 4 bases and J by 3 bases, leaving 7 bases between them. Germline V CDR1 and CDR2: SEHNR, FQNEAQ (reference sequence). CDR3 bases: TGTGCCAGCAGCTACGGGTTCTACGAGCAGTACTTC. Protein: CASSYGFYEQYF.